The present T cell receptor (beta chain) was sequenced within a study of blood T cell repertoires in COVID-19. Study as a whole: The United States, Italy and Spain supplied acute and convalescent COVID-19 samples. T cells, B-cell-depleted T cells, or PBMCs supplied cDNA or gDNA.

Original processing methods: From reference gene primer amplification, estimates of nucleated cell counts were derived. The protocol was immunoSEQ multiplex PCR, while the TCRdb copy is restricted to in-frame clones and leaves out a portion. V and J calls and clone size are those listed in that table; D and trimming were worked out from the DNA. The table has roughly 30,000 clones, roughly nine tenths seen once; the top ten hold more than 3%. CDR1 is MNHNY and CDR2 is SVGAGI in the germline V gene (reference sequence). The CDR3 is made up of 13 amino acids. Trimming removed 3 bases from V and 5 bases from J, with 11 bases in between.

The sequence was obtained from a man aged 55-75 years with acute or convalescent COVID-19. The chain is built from TRBV6-6 and TRBJ2-7, with D uncertain. The specimen sequenced was peripheral blood. The CDR3, as DNA: TGTGCCAGCAGTTATAGCCTAGTCCACGAGCAGTACGTC. This codes for CASSYSLVHEQYV.